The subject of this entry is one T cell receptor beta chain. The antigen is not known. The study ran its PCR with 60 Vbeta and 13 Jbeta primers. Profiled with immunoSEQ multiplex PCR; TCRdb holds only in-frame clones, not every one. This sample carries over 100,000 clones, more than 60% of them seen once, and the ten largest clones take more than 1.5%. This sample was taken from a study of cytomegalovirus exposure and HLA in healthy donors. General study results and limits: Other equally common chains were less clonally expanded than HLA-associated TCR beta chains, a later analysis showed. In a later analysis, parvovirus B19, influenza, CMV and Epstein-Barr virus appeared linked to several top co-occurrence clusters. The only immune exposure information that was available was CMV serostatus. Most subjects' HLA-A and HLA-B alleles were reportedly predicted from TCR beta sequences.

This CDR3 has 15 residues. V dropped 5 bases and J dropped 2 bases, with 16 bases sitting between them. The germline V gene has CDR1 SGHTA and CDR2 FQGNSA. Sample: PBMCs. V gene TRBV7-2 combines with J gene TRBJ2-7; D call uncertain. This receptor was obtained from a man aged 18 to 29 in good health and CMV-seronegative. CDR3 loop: CASSDARDGAYEQYF. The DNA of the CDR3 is TGTGCCAGCAGCGACGCCCGAGACGGAGCCTACGAGCAGTACTTC.